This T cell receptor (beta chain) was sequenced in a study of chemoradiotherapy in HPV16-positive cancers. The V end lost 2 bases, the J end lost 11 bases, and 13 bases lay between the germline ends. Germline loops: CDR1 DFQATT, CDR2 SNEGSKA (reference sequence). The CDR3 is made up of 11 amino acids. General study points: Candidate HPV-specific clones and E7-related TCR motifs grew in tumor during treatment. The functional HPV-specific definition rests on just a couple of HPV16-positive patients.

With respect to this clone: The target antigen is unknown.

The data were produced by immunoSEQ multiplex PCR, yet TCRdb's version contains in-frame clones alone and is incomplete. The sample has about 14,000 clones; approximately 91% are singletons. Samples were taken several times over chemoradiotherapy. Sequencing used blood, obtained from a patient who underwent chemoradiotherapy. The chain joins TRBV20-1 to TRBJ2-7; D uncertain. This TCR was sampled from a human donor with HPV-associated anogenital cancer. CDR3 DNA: TGCAGTGCTAGACAAGGGTCTTGGGAGTACTTC. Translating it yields CSARQGSWEYF.